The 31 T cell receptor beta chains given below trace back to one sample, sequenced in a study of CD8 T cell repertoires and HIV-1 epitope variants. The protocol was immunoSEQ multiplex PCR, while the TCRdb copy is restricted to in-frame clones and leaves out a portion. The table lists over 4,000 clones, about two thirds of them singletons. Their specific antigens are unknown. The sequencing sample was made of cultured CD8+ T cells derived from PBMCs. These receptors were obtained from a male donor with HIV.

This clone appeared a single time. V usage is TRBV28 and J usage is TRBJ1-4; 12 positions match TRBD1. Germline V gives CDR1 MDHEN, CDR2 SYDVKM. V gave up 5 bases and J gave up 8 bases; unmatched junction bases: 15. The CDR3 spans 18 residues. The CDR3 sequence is CASSPWVGQGAFGEKLFF. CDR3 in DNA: TGTGCCAGCAGTCCCTGGGTGGGACAGGGGGCGTTCGGGGAAAAACTGTTTTTT.

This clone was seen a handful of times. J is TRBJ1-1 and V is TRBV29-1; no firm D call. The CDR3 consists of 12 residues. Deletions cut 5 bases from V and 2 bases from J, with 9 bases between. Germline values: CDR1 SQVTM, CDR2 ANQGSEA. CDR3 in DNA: TGCAGCGTTAGAAGCGGTAACACTGAAGCTTTCTTT. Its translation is CSVRSGNTEAFF.

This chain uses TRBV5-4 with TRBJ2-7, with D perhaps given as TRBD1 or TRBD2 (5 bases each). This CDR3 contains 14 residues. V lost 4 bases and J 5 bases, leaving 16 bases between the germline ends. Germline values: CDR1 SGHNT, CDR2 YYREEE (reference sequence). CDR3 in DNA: TGTGCCAGCAGCCCTACAGGCGGGCGGGACGAGCAGTACTTC. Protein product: CASSPTGGRDEQYF. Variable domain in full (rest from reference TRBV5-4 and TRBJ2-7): ETGVTQSPTHLIKTRGQQVTLRCSSQSGHNTVSWYQQALGQGPQFIFQYYREEENGRGNFPPRFSGLQFPNYSSELNVNALELDDSALYLCASSPTGGRDEQYFGPGTRLTVT.

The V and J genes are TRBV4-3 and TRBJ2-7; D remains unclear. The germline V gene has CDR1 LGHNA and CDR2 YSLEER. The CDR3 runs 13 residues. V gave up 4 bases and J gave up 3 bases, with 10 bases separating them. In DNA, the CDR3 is TGCGCCAGCAGCCGTATACTCGACTACGAGCAGTACTTC. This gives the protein CASSRILDYEQYF.

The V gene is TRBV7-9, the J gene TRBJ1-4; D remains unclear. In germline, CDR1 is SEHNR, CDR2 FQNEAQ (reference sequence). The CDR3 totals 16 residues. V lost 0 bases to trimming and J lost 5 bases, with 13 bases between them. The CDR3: CASSLALDTVNEKLFF. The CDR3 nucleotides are TGTGCCAGCAGCTTAGCGTTAGACACGGTCAATGAAAAACTGTTTTTT.

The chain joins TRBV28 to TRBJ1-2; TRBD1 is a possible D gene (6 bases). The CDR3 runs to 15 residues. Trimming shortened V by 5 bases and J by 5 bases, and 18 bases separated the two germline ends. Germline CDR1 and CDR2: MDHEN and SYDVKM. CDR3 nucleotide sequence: TGTGCCAGCAGTCACGGGCAGGGGAGATGGTATGGCTACACCTTC. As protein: CASSHGQGRWYGYTF.

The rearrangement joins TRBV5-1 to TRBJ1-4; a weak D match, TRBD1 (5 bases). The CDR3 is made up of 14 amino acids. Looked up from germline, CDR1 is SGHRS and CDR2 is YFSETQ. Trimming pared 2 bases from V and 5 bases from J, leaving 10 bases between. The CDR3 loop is CASSFSGPNEKLFF. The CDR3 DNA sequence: TGCGCCAGCAGCTTCTCAGGGCCCAATGAAAAACTGTTTTTT.

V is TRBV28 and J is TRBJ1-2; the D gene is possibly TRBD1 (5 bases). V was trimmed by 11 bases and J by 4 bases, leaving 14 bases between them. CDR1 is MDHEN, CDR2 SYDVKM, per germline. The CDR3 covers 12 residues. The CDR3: CACQGQGYGYTF. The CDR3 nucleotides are TGTGCCTGCCAAGGGCAGGGCTATGGCTACACCTTC.

The CDR3 sequence is CASSFLADSYEQYF. CDR3 in DNA: TGTGCCAGTAGTTTCCTGGCGGACTCCTACGAGCAGTACTTC. The chain uses TRBV19 and TRBJ2-7; D is unresolved. The CDR3 is made up of 14 amino acids. CDR1 is LNHDA, CDR2 SQIVND, per germline (reference sequence). V was trimmed by 5 bases and J by 0 bases, leaving 11 bases between them.

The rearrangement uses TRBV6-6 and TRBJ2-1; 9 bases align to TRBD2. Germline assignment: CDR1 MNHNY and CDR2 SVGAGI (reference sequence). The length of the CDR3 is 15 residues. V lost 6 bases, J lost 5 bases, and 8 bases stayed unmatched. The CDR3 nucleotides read TGTGCCAGCAGCCCTCTAGCGGGACTTAACAATGAGCAGTTCTTC. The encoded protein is CASSPLAGLNNEQFF.

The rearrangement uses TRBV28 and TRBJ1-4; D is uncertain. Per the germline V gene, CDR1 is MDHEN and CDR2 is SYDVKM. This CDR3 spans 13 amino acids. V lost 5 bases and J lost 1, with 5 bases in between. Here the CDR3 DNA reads TGTGCCAGCAGTCCGGGAACTAATGAAAAACTGTTTTTT. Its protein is CASSPGTNEKLFF.

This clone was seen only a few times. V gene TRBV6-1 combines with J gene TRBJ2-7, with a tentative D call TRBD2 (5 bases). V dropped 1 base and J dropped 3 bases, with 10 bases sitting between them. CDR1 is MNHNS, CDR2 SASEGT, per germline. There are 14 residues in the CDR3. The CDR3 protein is CASSEDPSNYEQYF. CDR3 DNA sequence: TGTGCCAGCAGTGAAGACCCTAGCAACTACGAGCAGTACTTC.

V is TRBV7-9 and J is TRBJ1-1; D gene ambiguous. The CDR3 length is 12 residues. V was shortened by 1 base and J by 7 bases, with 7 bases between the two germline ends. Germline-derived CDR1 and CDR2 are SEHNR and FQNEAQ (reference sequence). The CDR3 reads CASSLGQNEAFF. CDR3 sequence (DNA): TGTGCCAGCAGCTTAGGGCAGAATGAAGCTTTCTTT.

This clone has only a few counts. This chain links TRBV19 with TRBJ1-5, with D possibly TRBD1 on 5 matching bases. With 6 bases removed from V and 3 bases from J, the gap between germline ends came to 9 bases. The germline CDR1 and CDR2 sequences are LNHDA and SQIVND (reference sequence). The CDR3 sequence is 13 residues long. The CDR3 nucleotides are TGTGCCAGTAGGACGGGGGTCAATCAGCCCCAGCATTTT. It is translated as CASRTGVNQPQHF.

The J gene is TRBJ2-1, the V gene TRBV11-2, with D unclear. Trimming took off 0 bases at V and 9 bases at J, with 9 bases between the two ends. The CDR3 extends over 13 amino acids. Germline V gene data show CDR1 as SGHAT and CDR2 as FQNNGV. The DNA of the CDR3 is TGTGCCAGCAGCTTAGACGGTGCCAGTGAGCAGTTCTTC. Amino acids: CASSLDGASEQFF.

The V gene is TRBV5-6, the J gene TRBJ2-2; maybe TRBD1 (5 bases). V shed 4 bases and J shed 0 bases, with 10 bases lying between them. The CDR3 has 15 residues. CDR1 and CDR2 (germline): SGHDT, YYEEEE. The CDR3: CASSPGFANTGELFF. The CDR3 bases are TGTGCCAGCAGCCCAGGGTTCGCGAACACCGGGGAGCTGTTTTTT.

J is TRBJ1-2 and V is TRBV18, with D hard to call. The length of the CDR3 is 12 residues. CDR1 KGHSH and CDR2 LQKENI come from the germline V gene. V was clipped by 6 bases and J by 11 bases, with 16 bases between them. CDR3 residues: CASSISGEWYTF. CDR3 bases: TGTGCCAGCTCGATCAGCGGGGAGTGGTACACCTTC. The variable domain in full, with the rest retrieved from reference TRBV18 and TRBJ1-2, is NAGVMQNPRHLVRRRGQEARLRCSPMKGHSHVYWYRQLPEEGLKFMVYLQKENIIDESGMPKERFSAEFPKEGPSILRIQQVVRGDSAAYFCASSISGEWYTFGSGTRLTVV.

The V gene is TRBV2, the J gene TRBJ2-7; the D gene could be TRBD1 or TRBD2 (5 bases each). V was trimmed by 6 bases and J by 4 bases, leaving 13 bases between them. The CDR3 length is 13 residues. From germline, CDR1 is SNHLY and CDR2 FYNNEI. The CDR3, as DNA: TGTGCCAGCAGGGATTGGGACGGTTACGAGCAGTACTTC. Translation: CASRDWDGYEQYF.

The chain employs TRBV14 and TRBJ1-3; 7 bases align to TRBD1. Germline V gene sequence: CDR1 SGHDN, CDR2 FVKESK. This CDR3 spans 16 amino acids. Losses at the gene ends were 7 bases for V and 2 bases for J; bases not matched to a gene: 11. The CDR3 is CASTSGGGYPGNTIYF. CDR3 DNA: TGTGCCAGCACCTCCGGAGGGGGCTATCCTGGAAACACCATATATTTT.

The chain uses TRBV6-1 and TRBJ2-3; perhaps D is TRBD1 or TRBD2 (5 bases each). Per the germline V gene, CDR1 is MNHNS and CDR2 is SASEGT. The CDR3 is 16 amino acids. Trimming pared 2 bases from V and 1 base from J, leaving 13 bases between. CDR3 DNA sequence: TGTGCCAGCAGTGAAAATCTGGGGCGGGGCACAGATACGCAGTATTTT. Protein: CASSENLGRGTDTQYF.

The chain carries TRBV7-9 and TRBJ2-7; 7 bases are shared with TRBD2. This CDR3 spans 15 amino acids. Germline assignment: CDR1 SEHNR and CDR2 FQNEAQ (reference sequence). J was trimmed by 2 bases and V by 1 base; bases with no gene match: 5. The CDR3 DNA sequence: TGTGCCAGCAGCTTAGTGGGCGGGGGTGCCTACGAGCAGTACTTC. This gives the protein CASSLVGGGAYEQYF. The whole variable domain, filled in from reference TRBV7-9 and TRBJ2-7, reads DTGVSQNPRHKITKRGQNVTFRCDPISEHNRLYWYRQTLGQGPEFLTYFQNEAQLEKSRLLSDRFSAERPKGSFSTLEIQRTEQGDSAMYLCASSLVGGGAYEQYFGPGTRLTVT.

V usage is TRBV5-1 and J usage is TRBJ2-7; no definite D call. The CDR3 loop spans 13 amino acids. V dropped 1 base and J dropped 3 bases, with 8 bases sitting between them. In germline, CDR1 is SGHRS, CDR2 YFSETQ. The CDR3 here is CASSLTPNYEQYF. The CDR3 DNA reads TGCGCCAGCAGCTTGACACCAAACTACGAGCAGTACTTC.

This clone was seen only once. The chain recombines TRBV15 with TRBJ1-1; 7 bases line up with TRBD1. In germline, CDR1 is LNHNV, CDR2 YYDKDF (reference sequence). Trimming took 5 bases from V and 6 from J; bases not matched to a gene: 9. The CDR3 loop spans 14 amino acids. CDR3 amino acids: CATSAHPTGPEAFF. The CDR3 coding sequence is TGTGCCACCAGCGCACACCCGACAGGGCCTGAAGCTTTCTTT.

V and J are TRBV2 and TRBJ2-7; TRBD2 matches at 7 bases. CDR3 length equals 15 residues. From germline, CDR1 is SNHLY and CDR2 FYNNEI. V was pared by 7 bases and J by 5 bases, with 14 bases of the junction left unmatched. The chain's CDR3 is CASIGFESSGNEQYF. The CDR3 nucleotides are TGTGCCAGCATTGGATTCGAGTCTAGCGGTAACGAGCAGTACTTC. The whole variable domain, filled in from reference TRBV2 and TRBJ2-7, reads EPEVTQTPSHQVTQMGQEVILRCVPISNHLYFYWYRQILGQKVEFLVSFYNNEISEKSEIFDDQFSVERPDGSNFTLKIRSTKLEDSAMYFCASIGFESSGNEQYFGPGTRLTVT.

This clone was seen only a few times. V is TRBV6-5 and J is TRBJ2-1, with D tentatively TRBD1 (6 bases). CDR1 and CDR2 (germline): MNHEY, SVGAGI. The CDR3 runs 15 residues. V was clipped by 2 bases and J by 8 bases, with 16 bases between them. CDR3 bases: TGTGCCAGCAGTTACGGGGGCAGGGGTTATGATGAGCAGTTCTTC. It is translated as CASSYGGRGYDEQFF.

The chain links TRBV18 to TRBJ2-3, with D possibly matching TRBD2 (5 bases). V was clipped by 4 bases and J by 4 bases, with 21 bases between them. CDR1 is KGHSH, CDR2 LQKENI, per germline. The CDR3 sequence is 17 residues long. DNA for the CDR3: TGTGCCAGCTCACTCACCGCGGGCCCTCTAGCAGCAGATACGCAGTATTTT. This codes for CASSLTAGPLAADTQYF. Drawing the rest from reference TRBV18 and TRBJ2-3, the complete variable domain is NAGVMQNPRHLVRRRGQEARLRCSPMKGHSHVYWYRQLPEEGLKFMVYLQKENIIDESGMPKERFSAEFPKEGPSILRIQQVVRGDSAAYFCASSLTAGPLAADTQYFGPGTRLTVL.

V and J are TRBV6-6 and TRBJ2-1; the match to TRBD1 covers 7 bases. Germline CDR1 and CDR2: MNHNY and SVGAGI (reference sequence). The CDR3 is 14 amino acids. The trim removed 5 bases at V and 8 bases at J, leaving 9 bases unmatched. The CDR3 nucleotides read TGTGCCAGCAGTGGACAGGCCCCTAGGGATGAGCAGTTCTTC. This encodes CASSGQAPRDEQFF.

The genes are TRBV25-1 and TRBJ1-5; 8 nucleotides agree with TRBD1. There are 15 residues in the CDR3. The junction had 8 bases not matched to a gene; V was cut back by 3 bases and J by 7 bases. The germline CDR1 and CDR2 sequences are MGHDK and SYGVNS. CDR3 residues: CASSDGQGWEQPQHF. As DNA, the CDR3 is TGTGCCAGCAGTGACGGACAGGGCTGGGAACAGCCCCAGCATTTT.

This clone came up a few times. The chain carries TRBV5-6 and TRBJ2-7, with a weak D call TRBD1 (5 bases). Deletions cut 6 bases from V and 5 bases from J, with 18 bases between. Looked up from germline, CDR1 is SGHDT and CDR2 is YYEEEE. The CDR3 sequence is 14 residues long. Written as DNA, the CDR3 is TGTGCCAGCAAACCACAGGTCCAATTCCACGAGCAGTACTTC. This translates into CASKPQVQFHEQYF.

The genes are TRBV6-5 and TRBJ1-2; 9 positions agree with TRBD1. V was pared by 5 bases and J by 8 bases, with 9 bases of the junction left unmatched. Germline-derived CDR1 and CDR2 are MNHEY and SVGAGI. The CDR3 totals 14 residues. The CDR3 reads CASSVGQGPLGYTF. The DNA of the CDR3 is TGTGCCAGCAGTGTTGGACAGGGGCCCTTAGGCTACACCTTC.

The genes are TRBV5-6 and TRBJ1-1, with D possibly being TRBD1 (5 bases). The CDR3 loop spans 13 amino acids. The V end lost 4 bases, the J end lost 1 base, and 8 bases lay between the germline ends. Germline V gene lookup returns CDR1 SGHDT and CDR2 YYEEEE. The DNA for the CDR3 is TGTGCCAGCAGCCCGACAGAGAACACTGAAGCTTTCTTT. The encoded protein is CASSPTENTEAFF.